This TCR beta chain was identified in a study of beta chain features in type 1 diabetes (dated by TCRdb to the late 2010s). Looking at the study overall: Patients and healthy donors did not differ in mean age, gender distribution, total cell number or subset yield. A total of roughly 110 million sorted cells were examined across all samples, and the number of cells per subset was strongly correlated with RNA yield. The study compared TCRB repertoires of sorted circulating CD4+ T cell subsets between recently diagnosed type 1 diabetes patients and matched healthy donors. Regulatory and stem cell-like memory subsets were obtained from only 8 patients and about 8 healthy donors, while naive and central memory subsets were obtained from all 28 donors.

Comments on this clone: Its antigen target is currently unknown. It has no much larger one-base neighbor in the sample; base qualities were not kept.

Overall study results and their limits: Patients with type 1 diabetes made fewer insertions and deleted more nucleotides at VDJ recombination sites, implying thymic rearrangement abnormalities. Shorter templates might have been favored by PCR, but patient and control samples were amplified and corrected together, so both groups would have been affected equally by any skew. Because small numbers of individuals were included in the HLA sub-analyses, any influence of HLA type on TCRB rearrangement was left unresolved. A moderate but significant shortening of TCRB CDR3 length was observed in type 1 diabetes patients in all four CD4+ subsets. Naive, central memory and regulatory TCRB repertoires appeared to be more similar among patients than among healthy donors. Because cDNA rather than genomic DNA was sequenced, highly expressing activated cells could have been over-represented, although no difference in activation and CD3 levels was found between groups.

Each donor gave one peripheral blood draw, approximately 110 mL on average, collected into heparinised tubes. Using a panel that included CD45RO, CCR7, CD25, CD127, CD95 and CD27, naive, central memory, regulatory and stem cell-like memory CD4+ T cells were sorted on a BD FACSAria II. Purity was above 95% for every sorted population. PBMCs were isolated right away by Lymphoprep density gradient centrifugation and were stained directly, without culture. So that batch effects would be minimized, each experiment stained and sorted samples in pairs, pairing one healthy donor with one patient. The High Capacity cDNA Reverse Transcription Kit was used to reverse transcribe all of the isolated RNA, meaning that expressed TCRB transcripts were what got sequenced. Deep immunoSEQ sequencing was performed on naive, central memory and regulatory T cell samples, with an average of about 3.57 million total reads per sample. Sorted cells were lysed in RLT buffer, and RNA was extracted using DNase-treated RNeasy Micro or Mini kits according to cell number. To prevent cross-contamination, each cell subset was processed individually, whereas patient and healthy donor samples were processed jointly. Using the immunoSEQ multiplex PCR, TCRB sequences were amplified from cDNA into 87-bp fragments spanning the CDR3 region. The amplicons were sequenced using the Illumina HiSeq platform. Concerning the study's data processing: PCR bias was corrected computationally using synthetic template baselines, and reads within Hamming distance 2 were collapsed, with unmergeable singletons discarded. Reads were aligned against IMGT so that V, D and J genes, CDR3 length and insertions or deletions at six rearrangement sites could be assigned. Clonotype counts were normalized to sorted cell number within each subset before computing true diversity and Gini coefficients with the tcR R package. Repertoire sharing was quantified using the overlap coefficient calculated on TCRB nucleotide sequences. TCRdb's version of the immuneACCESS table is confined to in-frame rearrangements and falls short of the full clone set. An unresolved V gene accounts for under half of the shortfall where checked; the remainder is of unknown origin. D and trimming come from the DNA, and the V and J calls and clone size come from that table. Counted in this sample were roughly 180,000 clones; approximately 7.8% of them appeared once. The ten largest clones add up to more than 0.75% of the sample.

The CDR3 starts with the cysteine, ends with the phenylalanine, and has 12 residues. Only CDR3 DNA is held: 36 bases, read in frame from base 1. CDR1 SGHAT and CDR2 FQNNGV were looked up in the germline V gene. V drops 4 bases and J drops 5 bases, leaving 6 bases in between. The receptor chain draws on TRBV11-2 and TRBJ1-5, and TRBD1 may be the D gene, going by 6 matching bases. This clonotype was obtained from a woman in her 40s with type 1 diabetes. The sample was central memory CD4+ T cells from blood. The CDR3 region reads CASSSGDQPQHF. The bases read TGTGCCAGCAGCTCAGGGGATCAGCCCCAGCATTTT.